This T cell receptor beta chain appears in the sequencing data of a study of read filtering for tumor transcriptome and immune sequencing. Across the whole study: RNA-seq yielded only roughly 75 to 1,400 TCR reads, IR-seq about 3.5 to 11 million. Overall study results and limits: About 77% of IR-seq clonotypes had a single read, yet these held 3% to 4% of reads.

This clonotype appeared many times. Its specificity is unknown. From roughly 390 ng of RNA, a library with molecular barcoded alpha/delta and beta/gamma adaptors was made. MiXCR, run by TCRdb on the reads, gives a single entry per CDR3 protein. The sample records fewer than 50,000 distinct CDR3 sequences, roughly 13% being singletons. Every patient had bone marrow sampled while the disease was active. The material sequenced was a population of CD138-negative cells sorted from bone marrow. This sequence originates from a donor over 35 with multiple myeloma.

This CDR3 reads CASSTRQGSATQYF. In nucleotides, the CDR3 is TGCGCCAGCAGCACCCGACAGGGGTCGGCGACCCAGTACTTC. The chain recombines TRBV5-1 with TRBJ2-5; TRBD1 aligns across 8 bases. V lost 4 bases to trimming and J lost 7 bases; unmatched junction nucleotides: 9. This CDR3 has 14 residues. Germline values: CDR1 SGHRS, CDR2 YFSETQ.